The clone carrying this T cell receptor beta chain was counted a single time. CDR1 SEHNR and CDR2 FQNEAQ come from the germline V gene (reference sequence). The CDR3 contains 11 residues. V lost 5 bases, J lost 7 bases, and 8 bases lay in between. With a J-beta primer mix and a sample-barcoded 5' primer, a second PCR ran roughly 6 to 12 cycles. TCRdb re-called the 5' RACE reads through MiXCR, storing one row per CDR3 protein. The sample records over 1,200,000 distinct CDR3 sequences, 45% to 70% being singletons. This sample is drawn from a study of blood T cells in healthy people across ages. This TCR came from a man between 18 and 35 years old in good health. The sample taken for sequencing was blood. The chain combines TRBV7-9 with TRBJ1-1, with D tentatively TRBD1 (5 bases). The CDR3 reads CASSRQYEAFF. CDR3 bases: TGTGCCAGCAGCCGACAGTATGAAGCTTTCTTT.